The next 14 T cell receptor beta chains were all read from a single sample in a study of blood T cells in healthy people across ages (dated by TCRdb to the mid-2010s). The receptor library was made with 5' RACE. Instrument on record: Illumina HiSeq 2500. A second about 6 to 11 cycle PCR used a sample-barcoded 5' primer and a J-beta primer mix. The public reads were run again by TCRdb, first through fastp at Q25 and then through MiXCR, and only productive beta chains were kept. A single entry per CDR3 protein holds the most common genes and DNA from its merged rows. The sample table contains more than 1.4 million distinct CDR3 sequences; only one count was recorded for roughly 45% of them. The ten most abundant clones make up 7.9% of the sample. Sequencing input: blood. The receptors come from a woman between 18 and 30 years old in good health.

The chain has TRBV5-1 and TRBJ2-3, with D perhaps assigned TRBD1 or TRBD2 (6 bases each). The V gene's germline CDR1 is SGHRS and CDR2 YFSETQ. This CDR3 spans 17 amino acids. The V gene lost 3 bases and the J gene lost 0 bases, with 17 bases spanning the gap. The DNA of the CDR3 is TGCGCCAGCAGCTCAGGGGCGAGCGGGCCTAGCACAGATACGCAGTATTTT. This encodes CASSSGASGPSTDTQYF.

This clonotype was seen a few times. This chain connects TRBV20-1 to TRBJ1-1, with D unresolved. Germline CDR1 is DFQATT and CDR2 is SNEGSKA (reference sequence). The V end was cut by 6 bases, the J end by 0 bases, with 11 bases between. This CDR3 comprises 13 residues. CDR3 DNA sequence: TGCAGTGCCCCTCCCGGGGTGAACACTGAAGCTTTCTTT. Encoded protein: CSAPPGVNTEAFF.

In its sample, this clonotype was seen a few times. CDR3 residues: CASSDSEVIQYF. In DNA, the CDR3 is TGCGCCAGCAGTGATAGCGAGGTCATTCAGTACTTC. The chain employs TRBV10-2 and TRBJ2-4; D perhaps matches TRBD2 (5 bases). In germline, CDR1 is WSHSY, CDR2 SAAADI. V shed 3 bases and J shed 9 bases, with 9 bases lying between them. The CDR3 runs 12 residues.

Ten or more counts support this clonotype. J is TRBJ2-7 and V is TRBV15; TRBD1 is a possible D gene (5 bases). The CDR3 is 13 amino acids. V lost 4 bases, J lost 2 bases, and 9 bases lay in between. Looked up from germline, CDR1 is LNHNV and CDR2 is YYDKDF (reference sequence). The CDR3 region has the DNA TGTGCCACCAGCAAGGGGCATACCTACGAGCAGTACTTC. The encoded protein is CATSKGHTYEQYF. Drawing the rest from reference TRBV15 and TRBJ2-7, the complete variable domain is DAMVIQNPRYQVTQFGKPVTLSCSQTLNHNVMYWYQQKSSQAPKLLFHYYDKDFNNEADTPDNFQSRRPNTSFCFLDIRSPGLGDTAMYLCATSKGHTYEQYFGPGTRLTVT.

The chain joins TRBV20-1 to TRBJ1-2, with 7 bases matching TRBD1. The germline gives CDR1 DFQATT, CDR2 SNEGSKA (reference sequence). The trim removed 1 base at V and 2 bases at J, leaving 10 bases unmatched. The CDR3 runs to 16 residues. CDR3 protein: CSARALPGTENYGYTF. In nucleotides, the CDR3 is TGCAGTGCTAGAGCCCTACCCGGGACAGAAAACTATGGCTACACCTTC.

This clonotype has a handful of counts. V is TRBV10-3 and J is TRBJ2-3, with a possible D match to TRBD1 (6 bases). The CDR3 is made up of 18 amino acids. Trimming took 4 bases from V and 0 from J, leaving 20 bases between them. Germline V CDR1 and CDR2: ENHRY, SYGVKD. Here the CDR3 DNA reads TGTGCCATCAGTGGTACTGTGGGGGCCGGTGCTAGCACAGATACGCAGTATTTT. Translating it yields CAISGTVGAGASTDTQYF.

This chain connects TRBV7-9 to TRBJ2-5; D tentatively reads TRBD1 or TRBD2 (5 bases each). The CDR3 is 13 amino acids. The germline CDR1 and CDR2 sequences are SEHNR and FQNEAQ (reference sequence). V lost 5 bases and J 5 bases, leaving 12 bases between the germline ends. The CDR3 loop reads CASSPGPGETQYF. In DNA form, the CDR3 reads TGTGCCAGCAGCCCGGGGCCAGGGGAGACCCAGTACTTC.

This sequence joins TRBV20-1 and TRBJ1-2; 11 nucleotides line up with TRBD1. This CDR3 has 15 residues. Germline trimming cut 2 bases from V and 6 bases from J; bases unmatched to any gene: 8. Looked up from germline, CDR1 is DFQATT and CDR2 is SNEGSKA (reference sequence). In nucleotides, the CDR3 is TGCAGTGCTAGACCCGGGACAGGGGGAATCGATGGCTACACCTTC. It codes for CSARPGTGGIDGYTF.

This chain connects TRBV25-1 to TRBJ1-2, with D unclear. The V end lost 3 bases, the J end lost 6 bases, and 8 bases lay between the germline ends. Looked up from germline, CDR1 is MGHDK and CDR2 is SYGVNS. CDR3 size: 12 residues. CDR3: CASSDSGNGYTF. The CDR3, as DNA: TGTGCCAGCAGTGATTCGGGTAATGGCTACACCTTC.

The V and J genes are TRBV7-2 and TRBJ2-7; D may be TRBD1 or TRBD2 (6 bases each). Germline V gene lookup returns CDR1 SGHTA and CDR2 FQGNSA. The CDR3 spans 14 residues. The V end lost 5 bases, the J end lost 6 bases, and 17 bases lay between the germline ends. The CDR3 reads CASSILGGAVEQYF. The CDR3 DNA reads as TGTGCCAGCAGCATTCTCGGGGGCGCCGTCGAGCAGTACTTC.

V gene TRBV6-5 combines with J gene TRBJ2-1; maybe TRBD1 (5 bases). Germline V gene sequence: CDR1 MNHEY, CDR2 SVGAGI. This CDR3 spans 14 amino acids. With 11 bases removed from V and 0 bases from J, the gap between germline ends came to 14 bases. The DNA of the CDR3 is TGTGCCTCCCGAAGGGGTAGCTCCTACAATGAGCAGTTCTTC. Protein product: CASRRGSSYNEQFF.

The rearrangement links TRBV9 to TRBJ1-3; D gene unclear. Trimming took off 0 bases at V and 0 bases at J, with 13 bases between the two ends. The CDR3 contains 17 residues. Germline loops: CDR1 SGDLS, CDR2 YYNGEE. The CDR3 loop reads CASSVDEAPSSGNTIYF. The CDR3 region has the DNA TGTGCCAGCAGCGTAGATGAAGCGCCCAGCTCTGGAAACACCATATATTTT. Using reference TRBV9 and TRBJ1-3 for the parts outside the CDR3, the full variable domain is DSGVTQTPKHLITATGQRVTLRCSPRSGDLSVYWYQQSLDQGLQFLIQYYNGEERAKGNILERFSAQQFPDLHSELNLSSLELGDSALYFCASSVDEAPSSGNTIYFGEGSWLTVV.

The chain links TRBV27 to TRBJ2-1; 7 positions match TRBD1. CDR1 MNHEY and CDR2 SMNVEV come from the germline V gene (reference sequence). The CDR3 loop spans 15 amino acids. V dropped 6 bases and J dropped 3; count of bases not matched to a gene: 8. The CDR3 bases are TGTGCCAGCAGGCCTACGGACAGGTACTACAATGAGCAGTTCTTC. This translates into CASRPTDRYYNEQFF.

The chain has TRBV5-1 and TRBJ2-3; 7 bases fit TRBD2. Trimming at V came to 4 bases and at J to 6 bases, leaving 14 bases not matched to a gene. Germline-derived CDR1 and CDR2 are SGHRS and YFSETQ. The CDR3 totals 16 residues. As DNA, the CDR3 is TGCGCCAGCAGCGCCACCGGGACTACCGTGGGGGATACGCAGTATTTT. Translating it yields CASSATGTTVGDTQYF.